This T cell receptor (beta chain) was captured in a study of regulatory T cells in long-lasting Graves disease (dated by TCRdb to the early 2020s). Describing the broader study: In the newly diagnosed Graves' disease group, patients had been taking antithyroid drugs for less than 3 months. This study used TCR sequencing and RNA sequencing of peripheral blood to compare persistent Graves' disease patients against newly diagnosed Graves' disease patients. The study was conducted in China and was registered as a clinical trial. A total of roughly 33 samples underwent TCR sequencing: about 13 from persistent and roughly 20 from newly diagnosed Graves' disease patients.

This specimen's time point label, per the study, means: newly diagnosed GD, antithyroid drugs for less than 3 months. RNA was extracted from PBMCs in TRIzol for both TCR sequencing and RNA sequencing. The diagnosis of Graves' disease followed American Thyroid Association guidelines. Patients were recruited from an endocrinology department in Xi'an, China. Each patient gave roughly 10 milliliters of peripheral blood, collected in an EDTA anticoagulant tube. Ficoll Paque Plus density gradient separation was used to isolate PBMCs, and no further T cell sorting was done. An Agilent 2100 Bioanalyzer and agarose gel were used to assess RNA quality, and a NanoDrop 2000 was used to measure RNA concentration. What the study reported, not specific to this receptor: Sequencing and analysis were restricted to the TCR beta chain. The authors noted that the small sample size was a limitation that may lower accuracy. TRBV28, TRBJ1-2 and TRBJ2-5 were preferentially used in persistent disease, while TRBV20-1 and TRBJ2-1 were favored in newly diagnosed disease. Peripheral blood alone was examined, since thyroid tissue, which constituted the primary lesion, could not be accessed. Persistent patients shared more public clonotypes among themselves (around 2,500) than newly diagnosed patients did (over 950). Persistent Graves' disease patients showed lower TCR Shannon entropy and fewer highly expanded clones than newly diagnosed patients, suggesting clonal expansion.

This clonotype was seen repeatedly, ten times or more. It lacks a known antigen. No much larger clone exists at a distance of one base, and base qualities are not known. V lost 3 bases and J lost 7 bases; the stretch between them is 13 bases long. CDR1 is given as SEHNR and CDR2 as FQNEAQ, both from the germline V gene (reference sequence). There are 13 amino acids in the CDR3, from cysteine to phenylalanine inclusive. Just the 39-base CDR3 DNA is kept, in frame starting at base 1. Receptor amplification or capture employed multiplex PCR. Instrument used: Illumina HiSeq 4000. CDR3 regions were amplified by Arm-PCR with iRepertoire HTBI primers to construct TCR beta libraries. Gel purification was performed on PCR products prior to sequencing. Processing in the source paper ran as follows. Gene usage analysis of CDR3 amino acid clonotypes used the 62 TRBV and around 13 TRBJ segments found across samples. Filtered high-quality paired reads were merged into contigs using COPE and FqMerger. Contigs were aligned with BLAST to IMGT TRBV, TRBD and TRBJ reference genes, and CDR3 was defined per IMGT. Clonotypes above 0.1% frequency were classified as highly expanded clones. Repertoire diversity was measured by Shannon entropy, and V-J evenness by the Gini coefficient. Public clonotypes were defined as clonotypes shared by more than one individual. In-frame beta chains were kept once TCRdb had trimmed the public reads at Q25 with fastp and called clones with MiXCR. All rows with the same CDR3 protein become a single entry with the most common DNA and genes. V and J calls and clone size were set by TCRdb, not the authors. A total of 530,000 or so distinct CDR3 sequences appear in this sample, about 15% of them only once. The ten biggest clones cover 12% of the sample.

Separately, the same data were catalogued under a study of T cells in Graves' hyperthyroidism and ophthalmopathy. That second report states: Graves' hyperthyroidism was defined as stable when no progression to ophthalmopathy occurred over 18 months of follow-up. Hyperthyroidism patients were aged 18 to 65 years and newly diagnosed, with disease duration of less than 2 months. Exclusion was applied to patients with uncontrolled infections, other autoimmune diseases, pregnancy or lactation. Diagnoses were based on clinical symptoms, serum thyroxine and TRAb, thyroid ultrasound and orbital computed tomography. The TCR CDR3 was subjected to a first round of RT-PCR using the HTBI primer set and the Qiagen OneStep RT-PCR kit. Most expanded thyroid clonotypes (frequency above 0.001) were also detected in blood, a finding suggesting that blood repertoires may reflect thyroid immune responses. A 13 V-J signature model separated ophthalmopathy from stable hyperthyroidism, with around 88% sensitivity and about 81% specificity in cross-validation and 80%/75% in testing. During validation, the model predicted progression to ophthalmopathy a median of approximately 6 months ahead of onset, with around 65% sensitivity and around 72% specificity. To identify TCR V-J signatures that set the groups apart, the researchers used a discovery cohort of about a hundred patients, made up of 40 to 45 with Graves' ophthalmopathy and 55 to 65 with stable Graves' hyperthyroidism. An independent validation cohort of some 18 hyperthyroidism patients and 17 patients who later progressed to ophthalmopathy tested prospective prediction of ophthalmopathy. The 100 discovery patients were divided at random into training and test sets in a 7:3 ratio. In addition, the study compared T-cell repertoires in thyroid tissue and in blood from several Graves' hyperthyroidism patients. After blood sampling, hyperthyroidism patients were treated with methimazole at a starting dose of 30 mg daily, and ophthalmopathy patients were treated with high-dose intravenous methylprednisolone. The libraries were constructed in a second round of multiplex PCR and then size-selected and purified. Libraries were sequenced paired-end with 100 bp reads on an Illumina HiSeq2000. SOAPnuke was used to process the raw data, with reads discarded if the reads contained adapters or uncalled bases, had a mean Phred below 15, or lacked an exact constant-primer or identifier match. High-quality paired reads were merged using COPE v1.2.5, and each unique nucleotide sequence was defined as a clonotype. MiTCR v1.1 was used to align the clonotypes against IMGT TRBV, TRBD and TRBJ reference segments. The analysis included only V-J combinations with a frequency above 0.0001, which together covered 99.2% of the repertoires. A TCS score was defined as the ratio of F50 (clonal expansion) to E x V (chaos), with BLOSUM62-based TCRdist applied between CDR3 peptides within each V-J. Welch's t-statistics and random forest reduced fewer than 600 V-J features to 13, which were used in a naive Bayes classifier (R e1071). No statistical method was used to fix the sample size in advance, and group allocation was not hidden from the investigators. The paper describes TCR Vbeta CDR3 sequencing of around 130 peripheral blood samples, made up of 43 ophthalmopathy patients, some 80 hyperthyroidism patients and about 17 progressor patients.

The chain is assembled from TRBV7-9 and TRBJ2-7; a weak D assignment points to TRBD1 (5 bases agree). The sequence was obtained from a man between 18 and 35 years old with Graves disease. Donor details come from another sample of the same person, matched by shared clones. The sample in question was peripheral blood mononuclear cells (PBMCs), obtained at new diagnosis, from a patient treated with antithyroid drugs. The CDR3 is CASSFSQGFEQYF. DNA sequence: TGTGCCAGCAGCTTTTCTCAGGGTTTTGAGCAGTACTTC.